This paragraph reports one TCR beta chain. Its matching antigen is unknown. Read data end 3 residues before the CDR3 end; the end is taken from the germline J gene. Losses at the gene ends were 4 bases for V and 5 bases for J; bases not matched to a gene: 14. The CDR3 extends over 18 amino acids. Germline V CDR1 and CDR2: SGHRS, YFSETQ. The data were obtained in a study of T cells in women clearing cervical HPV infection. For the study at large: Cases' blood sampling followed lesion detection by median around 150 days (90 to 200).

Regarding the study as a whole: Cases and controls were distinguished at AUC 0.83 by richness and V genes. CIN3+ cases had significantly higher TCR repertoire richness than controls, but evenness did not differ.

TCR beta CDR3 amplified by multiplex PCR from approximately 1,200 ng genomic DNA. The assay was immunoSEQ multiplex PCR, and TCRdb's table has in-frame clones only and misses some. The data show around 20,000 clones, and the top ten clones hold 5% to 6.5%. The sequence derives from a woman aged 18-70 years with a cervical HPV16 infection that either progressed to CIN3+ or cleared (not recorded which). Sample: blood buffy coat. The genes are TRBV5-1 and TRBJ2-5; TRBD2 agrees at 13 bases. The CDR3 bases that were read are TGCGCCAGCAGCGTGATAACTAGCGGGGGGGAAGTGGAGGAGACC. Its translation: CASSVITSGGEVEET. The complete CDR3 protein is CASSVITSGGEVEETQYF.